These 30 T cell receptor beta chains were sequenced from one sample in a study of regulatory T cells in long-lasting Graves disease. For TCR beta, libraries came from iRepertoire HTBI primers and Arm-PCR of CDR3 regions. MiXCR, run by TCRdb on the multiplex PCR reads, gives a single entry per CDR3 protein. Among 390,000 or so distinct CDR3 sequences, roughly 24% were seen once, and the ten largest hold about 29%. Stated time point: persistent/refractory GD, antithyroid drugs over 5 years with positive TRAb. PBMC RNA served as the TCR library source. Sequencing was performed on peripheral blood mononuclear cells (PBMCs), taken when the disease was refractory, from a patient treated with antithyroid drugs. The receptors shown here come from a woman aged 40 to 50 with Graves disease.

The chain is built from TRBV6-2 or TRBV6-3 and TRBJ2-7; no clear D gene. CDR3 length: 12 residues. CDR1 and CDR2 from the germline V gene are MNHEY and SVGEGT. V was shortened by 4 bases and J by 2 bases, with 6 bases between the two germline ends. The CDR3 loop is CASSSLAYEQYF. The DNA for the CDR3 is TGTGCCAGCAGTTCGCTCGCCTACGAGCAGTACTTC.

Only a few counts were recorded for this clonotype. Here the CDR3 DNA reads TGTGCCATCAGCCGGACTAGCGGGAGGGTAGAGGGAGAGACCCAGTACTTC. This sequence encodes CAISRTSGRVEGETQYF. The V and J genes are TRBV10-3 and TRBJ2-5, with 15 bases fitting TRBD2. This CDR3 has 17 amino acids. Germline CDR1 is ENHRY and CDR2 is SYGVKD. Trimming at V came to 6 bases and at J to 4 bases, leaving 9 bases not matched to a gene.

This clonotype was seen a handful of times. The V call is TRBV18, the J call TRBJ1-4; no reliable D call. V was trimmed by 5 bases and J by 12 bases, leaving 16 bases between them. The germline CDR1 and CDR2 sequences are KGHSH and LQKENI. This CDR3 region has 13 residues. Here the CDR3 reads CASSYRAGWELFF. In nucleotides, the CDR3 is TGTGCCAGCTCATACAGAGCCGGCTGGGAACTGTTTTTT.

This chain links TRBV19 with TRBJ1-6; D is ambiguous. This CDR3 has 13 amino acids. The germline V and J ends were trimmed by 6 bases and 8 bases, with 11 bases remaining between them. Germline V lookup: CDR1 LNHDA, CDR2 SQIVND (reference sequence). The CDR3 DNA follows: TGTGCCAGTAGGGAGCGGATGGATTCACCCCTCCACTTT. Translation gives CASRERMDSPLHF.

Worth noting for this clonotype: A much bigger clone sits one base away, suggesting this may be a read error. The chain is built from TRBV10-3 and TRBJ2-5; 7 bases align to TRBD2. V shed 4 bases, J shed 5 bases, and the junction held 7 bases outside the gene matches. Germline values: CDR1 ENHRY, CDR2 SYGVKD. The length of the CDR3 is 14 residues. The CDR3, as DNA: TGTGCCATCAGTGTGACTGGGAGGGTGGAGACCCAGTACTTC. This gives the protein CAISVTGRVETQYF.

This clonotype was picked up a small number of times. This sequence joins TRBV6-9 and TRBJ2-3, with TRBD2 matching over 8 bases. The CDR3 runs 11 residues. CDR1 MNHGY and CDR2 SVAAGI come from the germline V gene. V dropped 3 bases and J dropped 11; count of bases not matched to a gene: 1. The DNA for the CDR3 is TGTGCCAGCAGTTACGGGGGGGGGCAGTATTTT. Its translation: CASSYGGGQYF.

This clonotype was detected a few times. CDR3 nucleotide sequence: TGTGCCAGCAGTTTACTCTCGGCAGGGCCCTCTGGGGCCAACGTCCTGACTTTC. Translating gives CASSLLSAGPSGANVLTF. The rearrangement links TRBV28 to TRBJ2-6; perhaps TRBD1 as D (5 bases). Trimming shortened V by 2 bases and J by 0 bases, and 14 bases separated the two germline ends. Per the germline V gene, CDR1 is MDHEN and CDR2 is SYDVKM. This CDR3 is 18 amino acids long.

The V gene is TRBV18, the J gene TRBJ1-2, with a tentative D call TRBD1 (5 bases). The CDR3 spans 14 residues. Germline V gene data show CDR1 as KGHSH and CDR2 as LQKENI. The V gene lost 5 bases and the J gene lost 8 bases, with 18 bases spanning the gap. The CDR3 loop is CASSTDRALGGYTF. The CDR3 DNA reads as TGTGCCAGCTCAACTGACAGAGCCCTGGGAGGCTACACCTTC. Full variable domain (outside the CDR3, taken from reference TRBV18 and TRBJ1-2): NAGVMQNPRHLVRRRGQEARLRCSPMKGHSHVYWYRQLPEEGLKFMVYLQKENIIDESGMPKERFSAEFPKEGPSILRIQQVVRGDSAAYFCASSTDRALGGYTFGSGTRLTVV.

This clonotype was recorded many times. The rearrangement links TRBV12-3 or TRBV12-4 to TRBJ1-1; 8 bases map to TRBD1. There are 14 residues in the CDR3. J lost 4 bases, V lost 6 bases, and 7 bases had no gene match. This chain's CDR3 is CASRPLTGATEAFF. CDR3 nucleotide sequence: TGTGCCAGCAGACCCCTGACAGGGGCCACTGAAGCTTTCTTT.

The chain carries TRBV7-9 and TRBJ1-1, with D uncertain. This CDR3 is 15 amino acids long. Trimming removed 1 base at V and 8 bases at J, with 17 bases between. Germline CDR1 and CDR2: SEHNR and FQNEAQ (reference sequence). The CDR3 spells CASSLVEGARLEAFF. CDR3 DNA sequence: TGTGCCAGCAGCTTAGTTGAGGGCGCGAGATTGGAAGCTTTCTTT. The full variable domain, in which reference TRBV7-9 and TRBJ1-1 provide the parts outside the CDR3, is DTGVSQNPRHKITKRGQNVTFRCDPISEHNRLYWYRQTLGQGPEFLTYFQNEAQLEKSRLLSDRFSAERPKGSFSTLEIQRTEQGDSAMYLCASSLVEGARLEAFFGQGTRLTVV.

Many counts were recorded for this clonotype. The V gene is TRBV7-2, the J gene TRBJ2-5; TRBD1 agrees at 8 bases. The CDR3 sequence is 13 residues long. CDR1 SGHTA and CDR2 FQGNSA come from the germline V gene. V shed 5 bases and J 6 bases; nucleotides not matched to a gene: 5. CDR3 amino acids: CASSRQGYQTQYF. In DNA, the CDR3 is TGTGCCAGCAGCCGACAGGGGTATCAGACCCAGTACTTC.

The chain combines TRBV6-1 with TRBJ2-2, with D maybe TRBD1 (6 bases). CDR3 length: 15 amino acids. Per germline, CDR1 MNHNS and CDR2 SASEGT. V was cut by 10 bases and J by 6 bases, with 21 bases left in between. In DNA, the CDR3 is TGTGCCACCGACCCGGACAGTTTAGGTTCCGGGGAGCTGTTTTTT. Translating gives CATDPDSLGSGELFF.

At least ten counts were recorded for this clonotype. The chain employs TRBV15 and TRBJ2-7; D gene unclear. V was shortened by 0 bases and J by 4 bases, with 16 bases between the two germline ends. The CDR3 has 16 residues. CDR1 and CDR2 (germline): LNHNV, YYDKDF (reference sequence). CDR3 in amino acids: CATSRDVTQVKYEQYF. Here the CDR3 DNA reads TGTGCCACCAGCAGAGACGTGACCCAGGTAAAATACGAGCAGTACTTC.

This chain uses TRBV2 with TRBJ2-2, with 7 bases aligning to TRBD1. Germline V gives CDR1 SNHLY, CDR2 FYNNEI. V shed 7 bases, J shed 3 bases, and the junction held 8 bases outside the gene matches. This CDR3 has 15 amino acids. The CDR3 DNA follows: TGTGCCAGCACCCCAAGGGGGCTACACACCGGGGAGCTGTTTTTT. It is translated as CASTPRGLHTGELFF.

A word on this clonotype: A much larger clonotype is one base distant, so this may be a read error. The chain employs TRBV28 and TRBJ1-4, with D possibly TRBD1 on 6 matching bases. This CDR3 region has 15 residues. The V gene's germline CDR1 is MDHEN and CDR2 SYDVKM. The CDR3 sequence is CASSPLGGAGEKLLF. CDR3 DNA: TGTGCCAGCAGCCCACTCGGGGGGGCAGGCGAAAAACTGCTTTTT. The full variable domain, in which reference TRBV28 and TRBJ1-4 provide the parts outside the CDR3, is DVKVTQSSRYLVKRTGEKVFLECVQDMDHENMFWYRQDPGLGLRLIYFSYDVKMKEKGDIPEGYSVSREKKERFSLILESASTNQTSMYLCASSPLGGAGEKLLFGSGTQLSVL.

This sequence joins TRBV18 and TRBJ2-1; D gene unclear. The CDR3 spans 13 residues. Trimming left V 6 bases short and J 4 bases short, with 10 bases between. Per the germline V gene, CDR1 is KGHSH and CDR2 is LQKENI. CDR3 region: CASSDQLYNEQFF. The CDR3 DNA reads TGTGCCAGCTCGGATCAGCTGTACAATGAGCAGTTCTTC.

Concerning this clonotype: Compared with germline, one end of the junction differs, possibly owing to a read error. The chain carries TRBV7-2 and TRBJ1-4, with 8 bases identical to TRBD1. The CDR3 length is 15 residues. Germline CDR1 SGHTA, CDR2 FQGNSA. The CDR3 nucleotides are TGTGCCAGCAGCTTAGCGCAGGGGGCTGGGGAAAAACTGTTCTTT. This gives the protein CASSLAQGAGEKLFF.

A word on this clonotype: A clone one base away is much larger, so this may be a read error. The CDR3 carries no conserved terminal phenylalanine or tryptophan, so it likely arises from a read error. This chain joins TRBV2 and TRBJ2-2, with 11 positions matching TRBD2. CDR1 is SNHLY and CDR2 is FYNNEI in the germline V gene. CDR3 size: 20 residues. J gave up 0 bases and V 6 bases, and 15 bases lay outside the gene matches. The CDR3 nucleotides read TGTGCCAGCAGGGCCGGACCTTCGGGACTAGCGGTTACGAACACCGGGGAGCTGTTTTCT. This sequence encodes CASRAGPSGLAVTNTGELFS.

The chain couples TRBV20-1 to TRBJ2-3; D gene uncertain. Trimming shortened V by 6 bases and J by 4 bases, and 14 bases separated the two germline ends. CDR3 length: 13 residues. CDR1 is DFQATT, CDR2 SNEGSKA, per germline (reference sequence). CDR3: CSAARPGPDTQYF. CDR3 sequence (DNA): TGCAGTGCCGCCAGACCTGGCCCAGATACGCAGTATTTT.

The rearrangement joins TRBV4-1 to TRBJ2-7; D remains ambiguous. CDR1 is MGHRA and CDR2 is YSYEKL in the germline V gene. Deletions cut 4 bases from V and 0 bases from J, with 16 bases between. This CDR3 has 16 amino acids. CDR3 in DNA: TGCGCCAGCAGCCCCTCCAGTGTGGGTATCTCCTACGAGCAGTACTTC. This encodes CASSPSSVGISYEQYF.

This chain uses TRBV12-3 or TRBV12-4 with TRBJ2-2; TRBD2 matches at 9 bases. J lost 7 bases, V lost 5 bases, and 17 bases had no gene match. CDR3 size: 18 residues. CDR3 sequence: CASSQSLAGGRAIGELFF. DNA for the CDR3: TGTGCCAGCAGTCAATCACTAGCTGGCGGGAGGGCCATCGGGGAGCTGTTTTTT.

This clonotype was seen ten or more times. This chain connects TRBV11-2 to TRBJ2-5; D uncertain. The V end was cut by 2 bases, the J end by 2 bases, with 12 bases between. This CDR3 is 15 amino acids long. CDR1 is SGHAT, CDR2 FQNNGV, per germline. The CDR3 DNA reads as TGTGCCAGCAGCTTAAGGGCAGGCAGGCAAGAGACCCAGTACTTC. This encodes CASSLRAGRQETQYF.

The rearrangement uses TRBV10-3 and TRBJ1-4; D call uncertain. Germline CDR1 and CDR2: ENHRY and SYGVKD. The CDR3 extends over 16 amino acids. Trimming cost V 0 bases and J 0 bases, with 8 bases left between them. This CDR3 reads CAISESSGATNEKLFF. In DNA, the CDR3 is TGTGCCATCAGTGAGTCGTCCGGGGCAACTAATGAAAAACTGTTTTTT.

This clonotype was observed many times. This chain joins TRBV2 and TRBJ1-2, with D possibly being TRBD1 (5 bases). This CDR3 is 15 amino acids long. From germline, CDR1 is SNHLY and CDR2 FYNNEI. Between the trimmed V and J ends, which lost 4 bases and 1 base, there was a span of 13 bases. CDR3 loop: CASSVSGPYNYGYTF. The CDR3 region has the DNA TGTGCCAGCAGTGTCTCAGGGCCTTATAACTATGGCTACACCTTC.

This clonotype was picked up a small number of times. This chain links TRBV20-1 with TRBJ1-2; D not resolved. The germline gives CDR1 DFQATT, CDR2 SNEGSKA (reference sequence). The CDR3 runs 12 residues. V lost 3 bases, J lost 8 bases, and 13 bases lay in between. CDR3: CSARFPLGGYTF. CDR3 nucleotide sequence: TGCAGTGCTAGGTTCCCCCTAGGAGGCTACACCTTC.

This clonotype was recorded many times. The chain combines TRBV28 with TRBJ1-1; D gene unclear. With 5 bases removed from V and 11 bases from J, the gap between germline ends came to 12 bases. This CDR3 spans 11 amino acids. Germline loops: CDR1 MDHEN, CDR2 SYDVKM. This CDR3 is CASSTLTKAFF. The CDR3, as DNA: TGTGCCAGCAGTACCCTTACAAAGGCTTTCTTT. Filled out from reference TRBV28 and TRBJ1-1, the complete variable domain reads DVKVTQSSRYLVKRTGEKVFLECVQDMDHENMFWYRQDPGLGLRLIYFSYDVKMKEKGDIPEGYSVSREKKERFSLILESASTNQTSMYLCASSTLTKAFFGQGTRLTVV.

This clonotype has more than one count but fewer than ten. This sequence joins TRBV20-1 and TRBJ2-7; 15 bases match TRBD2. The CDR3 length is 15 residues. CDR1 and CDR2 (germline): DFQATT, SNEGSKA (reference sequence). V lost 3 bases and J lost 3; bases outside the gene matches: 3. The CDR3 region is CSARGTSGRNYEQYF. In DNA, the CDR3 is TGCAGTGCTAGGGGGACTAGCGGGAGGAACTACGAGCAGTACTTC.

This clonotype was seen a few times. The chain combines TRBV12-3 or TRBV12-4 with TRBJ1-2; D is unclear. The CDR3 is made up of 12 amino acids. V gave up 1 base and J gave up 4 bases, with 4 bases separating them. CDR3 nucleotide sequence: TGTGCCAGCAGTTTAGAGAGCTATGGCTACACCTTC. Encoded protein: CASSLESYGYTF.

This clonotype has ten or more counts. The chain joins TRBV28 to TRBJ2-3; TRBD2 matches 7 bases. V lost 2 bases, J lost 2 bases, and 4 bases stayed unmatched. The germline V gene has CDR1 MDHEN and CDR2 SYDVKM. The CDR3 is 15 amino acids. In DNA form, the CDR3 reads TGTGCCAGCAGTTTACTAGCGGACCCCACAGATACGCAGTATTTT. Protein product: CASSLLADPTDTQYF. Drawing the rest from reference TRBV28 and TRBJ2-3, the complete variable domain is DVKVTQSSRYLVKRTGEKVFLECVQDMDHENMFWYRQDPGLGLRLIYFSYDVKMKEKGDIPEGYSVSREKKERFSLILESASTNQTSMYLCASSLLADPTDTQYFGPGTRLTVL.

This clonotype was seen more than once but under ten times. The chain joins TRBV6-5 to TRBJ2-1; 12 bases match TRBD2. The J segment lost 9 bases and the V segment lost 4 bases, leaving 10 bases of the junction unmatched. The germline gives CDR1 MNHEY, CDR2 SVGAGI. The CDR3 consists of 16 residues. The CDR3 DNA is TGTGCCAGCAGTTCCACACCGGGACTAGCGGGTCTTGAGCAGTTCTTC. Translating gives CASSSTPGLAGLEQFF.